The sequence of this TCR beta chain was determined in a study of blood T cell repertoires in COVID-19. Study in general: The analysed material was cDNA or gDNA that came from T cells, B-cell-depleted T cells, or PBMCs.

This clone came up once. The table came from immunoSEQ multiplex PCR; TCRdb's copy has only in-frame clones and leaves some out. The table lists 150,000 to 250,000 clones, 70% to 80% of them singletons. V was clipped by 7 bases and J by 5 bases; unmatched bases: 6. Germline V CDR1 and CDR2: MDHEN, SYDVKM. CDR3 length equals 14 residues. This chain links TRBV28 with TRBJ1-2, with 11 bases matching TRBD1. This TCR came from a woman aged 40 to 49 with COVID-19, enrolled during active disease. What was sequenced was peripheral blood. The CDR3 loop reads CASTPGQGVYGYTF. The DNA of the CDR3 is TGTGCCAGCACCCCGGGACAGGGGGTTTATGGCTACACCTTC.